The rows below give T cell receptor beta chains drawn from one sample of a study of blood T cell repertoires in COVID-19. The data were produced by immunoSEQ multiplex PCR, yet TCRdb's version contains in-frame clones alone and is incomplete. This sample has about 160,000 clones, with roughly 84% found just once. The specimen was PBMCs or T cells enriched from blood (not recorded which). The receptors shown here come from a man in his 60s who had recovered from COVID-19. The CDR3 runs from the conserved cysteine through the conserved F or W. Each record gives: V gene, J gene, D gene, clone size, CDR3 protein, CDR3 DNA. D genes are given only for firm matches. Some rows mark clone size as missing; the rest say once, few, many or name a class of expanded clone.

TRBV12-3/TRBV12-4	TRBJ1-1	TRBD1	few	CASRQGEDTEAFF	TGTGCCAGCAGACAGGGGGAAGACACTGAAGCTTTCTTT
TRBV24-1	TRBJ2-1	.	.	CATSDSSRRQSSYNEQFF	TGTGCCACCAGTGATTCCTCCCGTCGACAGAGCTCCTACAATGAGCAGTTCTTC
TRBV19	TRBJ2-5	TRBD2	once	CASSIAGQGTSGSLETQYF	TGTGCCAGTAGTATCGCGGGACAGGGAACTAGCGGGAGTCTAGAGACCCAGTACTTC
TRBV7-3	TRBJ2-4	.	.	CASSLSGQAKNIQYF	TGTGCCAGCAGCTTAAGTGGGCAGGCCAAAAACATTCAGTACTTC
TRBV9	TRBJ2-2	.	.	CASSVAVGELFF	TGTGCCAGCAGCGTAGCAGTCGGGGAGCTGTTTTTT
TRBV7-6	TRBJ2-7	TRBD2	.	CASSPLAGVGVGRYEQYF	TGTGCCAGCAGCCCCTTAGCGGGAGTGGGTGTGGGACGCTACGAGCAGTACTTC
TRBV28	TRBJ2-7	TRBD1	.	CASSLRQGYEQYF	TGTGCCAGCAGTTTAAGACAGGGCTACGAGCAGTACTTC
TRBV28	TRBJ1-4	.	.	CASSLTGPDQKLFF	TGTGCCAGCAGTTTAACAGGCCCCGATCAAAAACTGTTTTTT
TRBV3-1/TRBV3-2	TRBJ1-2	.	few	CASSPGRGYTF	TGTGCCAGCAGCCCTGGTCGGGGCTACACCTTC
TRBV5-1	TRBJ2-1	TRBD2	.	CASSLGAGGRHEQFF	TGCGCCAGCAGCTTGGGGGCGGGAGGGCGCCATGAGCAGTTCTTC
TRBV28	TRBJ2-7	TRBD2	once	CASSLPTSGETYEQYF	TGTGCCAGCAGTTTACCGACTAGCGGGGAAACCTACGAGCAGTACTTC
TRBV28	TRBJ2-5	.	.	CASSLLGASQYF	TGTGCCAGCAGTTTATTAGGGGCCTCCCAGTACTTC
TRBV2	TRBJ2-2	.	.	CASADWGAGELFF	TGTGCCAGCGCGGATTGGGGCGCCGGGGAGCTGTTTTTT
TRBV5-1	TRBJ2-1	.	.	CASSFPVGAAENEQFF	TGCGCCAGCAGCTTCCCCGTAGGCGCGGCAGAAAATGAGCAGTTCTTC
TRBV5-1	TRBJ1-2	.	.	CASSLTATPGSGYTF	TGCGCCAGCAGCTTGACGGCTACACCGGGGAGTGGCTACACCTTC
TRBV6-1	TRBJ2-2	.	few	CASSESQGGTGELFF	TGTGCCAGCAGTGAAAGTCAGGGGGGCACCGGGGAGCTGTTTTTT
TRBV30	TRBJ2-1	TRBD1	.	CAWSRQGTTYNEQFF	TGTGCCTGGAGTCGACAGGGGACAACCTACAATGAGCAGTTCTTC
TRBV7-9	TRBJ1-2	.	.	CASSLAGFGYTF	TGTGCCAGCAGCTTAGCCGGGTTCGGCTACACCTTC
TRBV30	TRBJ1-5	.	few	CAWSQTVYSNQPQHF	TGTGCCTGGAGTCAGACAGTCTATAGCAATCAGCCCCAGCATTTT
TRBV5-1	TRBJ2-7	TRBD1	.	CASSTAGTVNEQYF	TGCGCCAGCAGCACAGCCGGGACAGTTAACGAGCAGTACTTC
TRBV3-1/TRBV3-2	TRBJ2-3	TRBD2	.	CASSQATGLAGDLTDTQYF	TGTGCCAGCAGCCAAGCTACTGGGCTAGCGGGGGACCTCACAGATACGCAGTATTTT
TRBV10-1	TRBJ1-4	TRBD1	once	CASSSDRGHEKLFF	TGCGCCAGCAGTTCCGACAGGGGGCATGAAAAACTGTTTTTT
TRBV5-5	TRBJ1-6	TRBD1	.	CASSLTGDGSPLHF	TGTGCCAGCAGCTTGACAGGGGATGGTTCACCCCTCCACTTT
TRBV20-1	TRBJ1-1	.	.	CSASMAGPEAFF	TGCAGTGCTAGTATGGCGGGGCCTGAAGCTTTCTTT
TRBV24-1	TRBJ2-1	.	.	CATSDPSPKGDEQFF	TGTGCCACCAGTGATCCTAGCCCGAAGGGGGATGAGCAGTTCTTC
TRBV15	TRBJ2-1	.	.	CATSRRANYNEQFF	TGTGCCACCAGCAGGCGGGCGAACTACAATGAGCAGTTCTTC
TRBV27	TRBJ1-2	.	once	CASSSRVNYGYTF	TGTGCCAGCAGTAGCAGGGTTAACTATGGCTACACCTTC
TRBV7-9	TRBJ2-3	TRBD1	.	CASSLLVGTGGGDTQYF	TGTGCCAGCAGCTTATTAGTTGGGACAGGGGGCGGCGATACGCAGTATTTT
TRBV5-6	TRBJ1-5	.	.	CASSLGLSNQPQHF	TGTGCCAGCAGCTTGGGGCTGAGCAATCAGCCCCAGCATTTT
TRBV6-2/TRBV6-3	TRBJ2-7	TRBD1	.	CASSSDRVVYEQYF	TGTGCCAGCAGTTCCGACAGGGTCGTCTACGAGCAGTACTTC
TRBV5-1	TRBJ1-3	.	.	CASKEGAGNTIYF	TGCGCCAGCAAGGAAGGGGCTGGAAACACCATATATTTT
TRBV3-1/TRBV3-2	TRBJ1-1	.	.	CASSQTQYPEAFF	TGTGCCAGCAGCCAAACACAGTACCCTGAAGCTTTCTTT
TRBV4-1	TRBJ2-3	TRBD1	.	CASSQEQGETDTQYF	TGCGCCAGCAGCCAAGAACAGGGGGAAACAGATACGCAGTATTTT
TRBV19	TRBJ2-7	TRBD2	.	CASSGPPEISGFGIHQKYF	TGTGCCAGTAGTGGCCCTCCAGAAATTAGCGGGTTCGGCATCCACCAGAAGTACTTC
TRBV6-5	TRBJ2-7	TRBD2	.	CASSSPRLAGDNEQYF	TGTGCCAGCAGTTCCCCAAGACTAGCGGGAGACAACGAGCAGTACTTC
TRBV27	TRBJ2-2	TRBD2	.	CASSWRGINTGELFF	TGTGCCAGCAGTTGGCGGGGGATTAACACCGGGGAGCTGTTTTTT
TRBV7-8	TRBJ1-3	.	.	CASSLSGGGGNTIYF	TGTGCCAGCAGCTTATCGGGGGGTGGTGGAAACACCATATATTTT
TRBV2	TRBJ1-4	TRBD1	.	CAARAQPGQIIEKLFF	TGTGCCGCCAGAGCCCAACCGGGACAGATAATTGAAAAACTGTTTTTT
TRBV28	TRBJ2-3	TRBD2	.	CASLLAGGWDTQYF	TGTGCCAGCCTCTTAGCGGGGGGTTGGGATACGCAGTATTTT
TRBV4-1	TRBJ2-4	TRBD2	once	CASSLGLAGGVAKNIQYF	TGCGCCAGCAGCCTCGGTCTAGCGGGGGGCGTAGCCAAAAACATTCAGTACTTC
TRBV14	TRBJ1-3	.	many	CASSHPRQGSGNTIYF	TGTGCCAGCAGCCACCCTCGGCAGGGCTCGGGAAACACCATATATTTT
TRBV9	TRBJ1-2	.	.	CASSAGFTNYGYTF	TGTGCCAGCAGCGCGGGGTTCACTAACTATGGCTACACCTTC
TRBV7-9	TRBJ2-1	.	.	CASSPRTREGTEGEQFF	TGTGCCAGCAGCCCCAGGACCCGGGAAGGGACTGAGGGGGAGCAGTTCTTC
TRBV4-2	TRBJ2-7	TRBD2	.	CASSHLAGGTYEQYF	TGTGCCAGCAGCCACCTAGCGGGGGGTACCTACGAGCAGTACTTC
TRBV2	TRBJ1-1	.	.	CASNSRIAEAFF	TGTGCCAGCAACAGTCGGATTGCCGAAGCTTTCTTT
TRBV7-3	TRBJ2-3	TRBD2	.	CASSSTPGTSFLTDTQYF	TGTGCCAGCAGCTCGACTCCCGGGACTAGCTTTCTCACAGATACGCAGTATTTT
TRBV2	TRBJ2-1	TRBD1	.	CASSEGQGEGNEQFF	TGTGCCAGCAGTGAGGGACAGGGTGAGGGCAATGAGCAGTTCTTC
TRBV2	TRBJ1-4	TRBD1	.	CASRSRSGTGNEKLFF	TGTGCCAGCAGAAGCCGATCCGGGACAGGGAATGAAAAACTGTTTTTT
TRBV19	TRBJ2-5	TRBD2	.	CASSSLAGGRETQYF	TGTGCCAGTAGTTCGCTAGCGGGGGGGAGAGAGACCCAGTACTTC
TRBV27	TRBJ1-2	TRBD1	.	CASSLGQGAGGYTF	TGTGCCAGCAGTTTAGGACAGGGGGCGGGTGGCTACACCTTC